This TCR beta chain is from a study of blood T cell repertoires in COVID-19. Study-level information: T cells, B-cell-depleted T cells, or PBMCs supplied cDNA or gDNA.

This clone was detected once. The sample carries other DNA sequences with the same CDR3. Only in-frame clones appear in the TCRdb table, and some are missing; sequencing was by immunoSEQ multiplex PCR. The table shows roughly 250,000 clones, with about 79% occurring only once. The CDR3 spans 15 residues. Trimming removed 4 bases from V and 5 bases from J, with 16 bases in between. From germline, CDR1 is SEHNR and CDR2 FQNEAQ (reference sequence). This sequence joins TRBV7-9 and TRBJ2-3; possible D gene TRBD2, 7 bases. What was sequenced was peripheral blood. The source of this sequence is a woman older than 75 with acute or convalescent COVID-19. CDR3 protein: CASSYRGGAGDTQYF. In nucleotides, the CDR3 is TGTGCCAGCAGCTATAGGGGGGGGGCCGGAGATACGCAGTATTTT.